What follows are 16 T cell receptor beta chains derived from one specimen sequenced in a study of blood T cell repertoires in COVID-19. TCRdb's copy holds only in-frame clones and misses some; the assay was immunoSEQ multiplex PCR. This table has more than 100,000 clones, approximately 87% appearing once. Sequenced material: peripheral blood. These receptor sequences come from a man aged 50-59 years with active COVID-19.

The genes are TRBV19 and TRBJ1-2, with 7 positions matching TRBD1. The CDR3 is made up of 14 amino acids. The germline CDR1 and CDR2 sequences are LNHDA and SQIVND (reference sequence). V lost 5 bases to trimming and J lost 4 bases; unmatched junction nucleotides: 7. The CDR3 coding sequence is TGTGCCAGTAGTCCCCGGACAGGCGTCTATGGCTACACCTTC. Translation gives CASSPRTGVYGYTF.

The CDR3 is CASSVRGGNTEAFF. CDR3 in DNA: TGTGCCAGCAGCGTACGGGGAGGAAACACTGAAGCTTTCTTT. The chain has TRBV9 and TRBJ1-1, with no clear D. The V and J ends lost 1 base and 2 bases respectively, with 9 bases between them. Germline CDR1 SGDLS, CDR2 YYNGEE. There are 14 residues in the CDR3.

The V call is TRBV7-9, the J call TRBJ2-1; 14 nucleotides match TRBD2. Per the germline V gene, CDR1 is SEHNR and CDR2 is FQNEAQ (reference sequence). Trimming removed 5 bases from V and 4 bases from J; junction bases left unmatched: 7. There are 17 residues in the CDR3. CDR3 sequence: CASSSRRTSGGYNEQFF. The CDR3 coding sequence is TGTGCCAGCAGCAGCCGCCGGACTAGCGGGGGGTACAATGAGCAGTTCTTC.

The V call is TRBV27, the J call TRBJ2-1; possible D gene TRBD1, 5 bases. The CDR3 totals 16 residues. The germline V gene encodes CDR1 MNHEY and CDR2 SMNVEV (reference sequence). Trimming cost V 0 bases and J 2 bases, with 11 bases left between them. This CDR3 is CASSLSSGATYNEQFF. The CDR3 bases are TGTGCCAGCAGTTTATCCTCTGGGGCCACCTACAATGAGCAGTTCTTC.

A word on this clone: This sequence may be a read error, since a much larger clone differs from it by one base. The V and J genes are TRBV5-4 and TRBJ1-2; 9 nucleotides align to TRBD1. Germline CDR1 reads SGHNT; CDR2 reads YYREEE (reference sequence). The CDR3 has 17 residues. The DNA for the CDR3 is TGTGCCAGCAGCGCGGAGTTCGTAGGACAGGGGCCCTATGGCCACACCTTC. Residues: CASSAEFVGQGPYGHTF.

The chain joins TRBV2 to TRBJ2-7, with D tentatively TRBD1 (6 bases). This CDR3 contains 12 residues. The germline CDR1 and CDR2 sequences are SNHLY and FYNNEI. With 2 bases removed from V and 6 bases from J, the gap between germline ends came to 8 bases. The CDR3 DNA sequence: TGTGCCAGCAGTGAAATCAGGGGCGAGCAGTACTTC. Translating it yields CASSEIRGEQYF.

V is TRBV29-1 and J is TRBJ2-1; 7 bases match TRBD1. Germline trimming cut 7 bases from V and 3 bases from J; bases unmatched to any gene: 9. Germline V gene sequence: CDR1 SQVTM, CDR2 ANQGSEA. CDR3 size: 14 residues. CDR3: CSALSGTDYNEQFF. The CDR3 DNA reads as TGCAGCGCACTTTCCGGGACAGACTACAATGAGCAGTTCTTC.

DNA of the CDR3: TGTGCCAGCAGCTTATACGTTGCGGGGACGGTCAATGAAAAACTGTTTTTT. It is translated as CASSLYVAGTVNEKLFF. The chain links TRBV7-6 to TRBJ1-4; D is possibly TRBD1 (5 bases). The germline V and J ends were trimmed by 2 bases and 5 bases, with 18 bases remaining between them. The CDR3 sequence is 17 residues long. Germline CDR1 SGHVS, CDR2 FNYEAQ. The variable domain in full, completed from reference TRBV7-6 and TRBJ1-4, reads GAGVSQSPRYKVTKRGQDVALRCDPISGHVSLYWYRQALGQGPEFLTYFNYEAQQDKSGLPNDRFSAERPEGSISTLTIQRTEQRDSAMYRCASSLYVAGTVNEKLFFGSGTQLSVL.

Notes on this clone: The junction differs from germline at one of its ends, possibly a read error. This sequence joins TRBV5-4 and TRBJ1-2; no clear D gene. In germline, CDR1 is SGHNT, CDR2 YYREEE (reference sequence). The CDR3 is made up of 15 amino acids. CDR3 sequence (DNA): TGTGCCAGCAGCTTATCATCCACGAGCCTCAATCCCGGGGTCTTC. It is translated as CASSLSSTSLNPGVF.

The chain has TRBV19 and TRBJ1-5; 7 bases are a match to TRBD1. Germline V gene data show CDR1 as LNHDA and CDR2 as SQIVND (reference sequence). With V trimmed by 5 bases and J by 4 bases, 8 bases remained unmatched. The CDR3 extends over 15 amino acids. The CDR3 is CASSVNRGGNQPQHF. The CDR3 DNA sequence: TGTGCCAGTAGTGTGAACAGGGGTGGTAATCAGCCCCAGCATTTT.

This chain links TRBV13 with TRBJ1-3; D unresolved. CDR1 PRHDT and CDR2 FYEKMQ come from the germline V gene (reference sequence). This CDR3 is built from 16 residues. Trimming pared 2 bases from V and 2 bases from J, leaving 13 bases between. CDR3 sequence reads: CASSLRGGFAGNTIYF. The CDR3 nucleotides are TGTGCCAGCAGCTTACGGGGAGGGTTTGCTGGAAACACCATATATTTT.

The chain recombines TRBV7-2 with TRBJ2-7, with 10 bases matching TRBD1. J was trimmed by 7 bases and V by 5 bases; bases with no gene match: 8. Germline values: CDR1 SGHTA, CDR2 FQGNSA. There are 14 residues in the CDR3. CDR3 loop: CASSPGQGPGEQYF. DNA for the CDR3: TGTGCCAGCAGCCCGGGACAGGGGCCCGGGGAGCAGTACTTC.

The genes are TRBV6-5 and TRBJ2-7; the D gene is possibly TRBD1 (6 bases). The V end lost 5 bases, the J end lost 7 bases, and 15 bases lay between the germline ends. The CDR3 runs 13 residues. Germline CDR1 MNHEY, CDR2 SVGAGI. CDR3 coding DNA: TGTGCCAGCAGTAGGACAGCCTCGGGAGAGCAGTACTTC. Protein: CASSRTASGEQYF.

The gene calls are TRBV6-2 or TRBV6-3 and TRBJ2-2, with a weak D call TRBD1 (6 bases). Germline V gene data show CDR1 as MNHEY and CDR2 as SVGEGT. V dropped 6 bases and J dropped 4 bases, with 18 bases sitting between them. The CDR3 runs to 16 residues. The chain's CDR3 is CASSSIRGVGTGELFF. In DNA, the CDR3 is TGTGCCAGCAGCTCGATCAGGGGCGTCGGCACCGGGGAGCTGTTTTTT.

The V gene is TRBV11-3, the J gene TRBJ1-1; D not certain. This CDR3 has 13 amino acids. Looked up from germline, CDR1 is SGHNT and CDR2 is YENEEA. Deletions cut 5 bases from V and 1 base from J, with 8 bases between. The CDR3 loop is CASSRRENTEAFF. The CDR3 DNA reads as TGTGCCAGCAGCCGCCGGGAGAACACTGAAGCTTTCTTT.

The chain employs TRBV14 and TRBJ2-7, with D unresolved. The germline V and J ends were trimmed by 1 base and 6 bases, with 7 bases remaining between them. Germline V gives CDR1 SGHDN, CDR2 FVKESK. The CDR3 contains 12 residues. CDR3: CASSQVSVEQYF. DNA of the CDR3: TGTGCCAGCAGCCAAGTATCTGTCGAGCAGTACTTC.